The sample holds one count of the clone carrying this T cell receptor beta chain. Its antigen remains unidentified. PBMC libraries mostly used roughly 460 ng of input genomic DNA, with six replicates per sample. Assay used: immunoSEQ multiplex PCR; TCRdb lists only in-frame clones, some missing. The sample includes around 7,500 clones, approximately 70% seen only once; the top ten take 2.8%. The time point: after neoadjuvant nivolumab, at surgical resection. This sample was taken from a study of neoadjuvant anti-PD-1 for oral cavity cancer. Looking at the study overall: Around day 43, patients without progression received a fourth nivolumab dose before surgery. Points from the study as a whole: PBMC Gini-index clonality exceeded responders' in non-responders post-nivolumab. Only a few patients per response group were TCR-analyzed; validation needed.

The V and J ends lost 5 bases and 2 bases, in that order; junction bases with no gene match: 9. Germline values: CDR1 SGHTA, CDR2 FQGTGA. The CDR3 has 15 amino acids. The receptor comes from a person between 40 and 79 years old with oral cavity squamous cell carcinoma. This chain uses TRBV7-3 with TRBJ2-7; 7 bases agree with TRBD1. The input for sequencing was PBMCs, taken after nivolumab (anti-PD-1) treatment. CDR3 in amino acids: CASSIFDREPYEQYF. The CDR3 DNA is TGTGCCAGCAGCATATTCGACAGGGAACCCTACGAGCAGTACTTC.